A single sample gave rise to the 15 T cell receptor beta chains below, sequenced in a study of blood T cell repertoires in COVID-19. TCRdb's table, derived via immunoSEQ multiplex PCR, lists solely in-frame clones and lacks some. Among about 220,000 clones listed, about 85% were seen once. The specimen sequenced was peripheral blood. Source of these receptors: a middle-aged man who had recovered from COVID-19.

This clone was recorded only once. The chain links TRBV27 to TRBJ2-5; a possible D gene is TRBD1 (6 bases). The CDR3 is 16 amino acids. V lost 5 bases to trimming and J lost 0 bases, with 16 bases between them. CDR1 and CDR2 (germline): MNHEY, SMNVEV (reference sequence). The CDR3 coding sequence is TGTGCCAGCAGTACGCTGGGACATTCGTACCAAGAGACCCAGTACTTC. Its translation is CASSTLGHSYQETQYF.

V is TRBV5-5 and J is TRBJ2-6; D ambiguous. CDR1 and CDR2 from the germline V gene are SGHKS and YYEKEE (reference sequence). The CDR3 consists of 15 residues. V shed 2 bases and J shed 0 bases, with 6 bases lying between them. In nucleotides, the CDR3 is TGTGCCAGCAGCTTCGTTAGCTCTGGGGCCAACGTCCTGACTTTC. As protein: CASSFVSSGANVLTF.

J is TRBJ2-3 and V is TRBV24-1; 13 bases fit TRBD2. The V and J ends lost 5 bases and 7 bases, in that order; junction bases with no gene match: 14. Germline assignment: CDR1 KGHDR and CDR2 SFDVKD. The CDR3 is 18 amino acids. The CDR3 nucleotides read TGTGCCACCAGTGGAAGGGCCGGACTAGCGGGAGACGGAAATACGCAGTATTTT. Translating it yields CATSGRAGLAGDGNTQYF.

This clone has just one count. CDR3 in DNA: TGTGCTGGGGGACAGGGGGGCTCTGGGGCCAACGTCCTGACTTTC. This translates into CAGGQGGSGANVLTF. The rearrangement joins TRBV7-7 to TRBJ2-6, with 11 bases identical to TRBD1. The CDR3 spans 15 residues. Germline V gene sequence: CDR1 SSHAT, CDR2 FNYEAQ (reference sequence). The full variable domain, completed using reference TRBV7-7 and TRBJ2-6, is GAGVSQSPRYKVTKRGQDVTLRCDPISSHATLYWYQQALGQGPEFLTYFNYEAQPDKSGLPSDRFSAERPEGSISTLTIQRTEQRDSAMYRCAGGQGGSGANVLTFGAGSRLTVL.

This rearrangement joins TRBV5-1 to TRBJ2-1, with D maybe TRBD2 (6 bases). Germline assignment: CDR1 SGHRS and CDR2 YFSETQ. The CDR3 totals 14 residues. The V end was cut by 3 bases, the J end by 2 bases, with 9 bases between. CDR3 loop: CASSWGEPYNEQFF. The DNA of the CDR3 is TGCGCCAGCAGCTGGGGGGAGCCCTACAATGAGCAGTTCTTC.

The genes are TRBV6-5 and TRBJ2-1, with TRBD1 as a possible D gene (5 bases). V gave up 0 bases and J gave up 3 bases, with 9 bases separating them. The germline CDR1 and CDR2 sequences are MNHEY and SVGAGI. This CDR3 has 15 amino acids. The DNA of the CDR3 is TGTGCCAGCAGTTACTCGGTAGGGGTCTACAATGAGCAGTTCTTC. Protein sequence: CASSYSVGVYNEQFF.

The chain recombines TRBV19 with TRBJ1-2, with TRBD1 matching over 9 bases. Germline V lookup: CDR1 LNHDA, CDR2 SQIVND (reference sequence). The CDR3 is 14 amino acids. V gave up 6 bases and J gave up 5 bases; unmatched junction bases: 7. The CDR3 here is CASSRGTGPYGYTF. CDR3 in DNA: TGTGCCAGTAGCCGAGGGACAGGGCCATATGGCTACACCTTC.

The genes are TRBV7-9 and TRBJ2-1, with 11 nucleotides matching TRBD2. This CDR3 contains 14 residues. Germline V gene lookup returns CDR1 SEHNR and CDR2 FQNEAQ (reference sequence). V trimming: 2 bases; J trimming: 8 bases; junction bases outside the gene matches: 2. The CDR3 nucleotides read TGTGCCAGCAGCTTAATAGCGGGAGGGGATGAGCAGTTCTTC. Translating it yields CASSLIAGGDEQFF.

The chain has TRBV19 and TRBJ2-4; 10 positions match TRBD2. Unmatched junction bases numbered 4, after V lost 5 bases and J lost 3 bases. Germline V CDR1 and CDR2: LNHDA, SQIVND (reference sequence). The CDR3 totals 15 residues. In DNA form, the CDR3 reads TGTGCCAGTAGTCTAGCGGGAGAAGTCAAAAACATTCAGTACTTC. It encodes CASSLAGEVKNIQYF.

The chain joins TRBV19 to TRBJ2-1, with 8 bases matching TRBD1. CDR1 is LNHDA, CDR2 SQIVND, per germline (reference sequence). V gave up 7 bases and J gave up 3 bases; unmatched junction bases: 11. This CDR3 spans 16 amino acids. CDR3 bases: TGTGCCAGTAATAGTCTCGACAGGGGAGGCTACAATGAGCAGTTCTTC. This codes for CASNSLDRGGYNEQFF.

This clone has ten or more counts. This chain links TRBV19 with TRBJ2-2; D is perhaps TRBD1 (6 bases). The CDR3 is made up of 13 amino acids. The V gene's germline CDR1 is LNHDA and CDR2 SQIVND (reference sequence). With 10 bases removed from V and 4 bases from J, the gap between germline ends came to 13 bases. In DNA, the CDR3 is TGTGCCACCGAGGGACACGCCACCGGGGAGCTGTTTTTT. This sequence encodes CATEGHATGELFF. Together with reference TRBV19 and TRBJ2-2, the CDR3 gives the full variable domain: DGGITQSPKYLFRKEGQNVTLSCEQNLNHDAMYWYRQDPGQGLRLIYYSQIVNDFQKGDIAEGYSVSREKKESFPLTVTSAQKNPTAFYLCATEGHATGELFFGEGSRLTVL.

The sample holds one count of this clone. V is TRBV6-4 and J is TRBJ2-1; D might be TRBD2 (6 bases). The CDR3 totals 14 residues. Germline V gene lookup returns CDR1 MRHNA and CDR2 SNTAGT. Trimming removed 3 bases from V and 2 bases from J, with 8 bases in between. CDR3 residues: CASSEEGPYNEQFF. The CDR3 nucleotides are TGTGCCAGCAGTGAGGAGGGGCCCTACAATGAGCAGTTCTTC.

This chain connects TRBV28 to TRBJ1-5; 7 bases fit TRBD1. The junction had 7 bases not matched to a gene; V was cut back by 4 bases and J by 4 bases. Germline lookup yields CDR1 MDHEN and CDR2 SYDVKM. The CDR3 consists of 15 residues. CDR3 sequence (DNA): TGTGCCAGCAGTTCCCACAGGGGCCAAAATCAGCCCCAGCATTTT. Protein product: CASSSHRGQNQPQHF.

The V call is TRBV18, the J call TRBJ2-7; 7 bases map to TRBD2. The V gene's germline CDR1 is KGHSH and CDR2 LQKENI. Unmatched junction bases numbered 9, after V lost 2 bases and J lost 5 bases. There are 15 residues in the CDR3. CDR3 nucleotides: TGTGCCAGCTCACCAAGAAGGACTAGTAACCACGAGCAGTACTTC. Amino acid sequence: CASSPRRTSNHEQYF.

This clone was detected a few times. The genes are TRBV19 and TRBJ1-1, with TRBD1 matching 8 bases. Unmatched junction bases numbered 10, after V lost 5 bases and J lost 5 bases. CDR3 size: 15 residues. CDR1 LNHDA and CDR2 SQIVND come from the germline V gene (reference sequence). CDR3 residues: CASSATSGGGTEAFF. The CDR3 DNA reads TGTGCCAGTAGTGCCACGTCAGGGGGCGGAACTGAAGCTTTCTTT.